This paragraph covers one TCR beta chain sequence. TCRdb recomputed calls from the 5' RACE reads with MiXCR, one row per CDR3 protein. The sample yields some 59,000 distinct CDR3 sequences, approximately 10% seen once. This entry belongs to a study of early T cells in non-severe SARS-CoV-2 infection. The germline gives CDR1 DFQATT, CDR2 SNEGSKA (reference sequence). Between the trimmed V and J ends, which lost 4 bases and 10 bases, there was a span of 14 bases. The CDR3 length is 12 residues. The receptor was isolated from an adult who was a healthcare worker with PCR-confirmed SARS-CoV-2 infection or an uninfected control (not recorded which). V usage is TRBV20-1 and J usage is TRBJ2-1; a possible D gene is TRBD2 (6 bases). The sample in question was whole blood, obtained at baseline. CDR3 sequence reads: CSATGDRPEQFF. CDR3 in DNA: TGCAGTGCTACGGGGGACCGACCGGAGCAGTTCTTC.